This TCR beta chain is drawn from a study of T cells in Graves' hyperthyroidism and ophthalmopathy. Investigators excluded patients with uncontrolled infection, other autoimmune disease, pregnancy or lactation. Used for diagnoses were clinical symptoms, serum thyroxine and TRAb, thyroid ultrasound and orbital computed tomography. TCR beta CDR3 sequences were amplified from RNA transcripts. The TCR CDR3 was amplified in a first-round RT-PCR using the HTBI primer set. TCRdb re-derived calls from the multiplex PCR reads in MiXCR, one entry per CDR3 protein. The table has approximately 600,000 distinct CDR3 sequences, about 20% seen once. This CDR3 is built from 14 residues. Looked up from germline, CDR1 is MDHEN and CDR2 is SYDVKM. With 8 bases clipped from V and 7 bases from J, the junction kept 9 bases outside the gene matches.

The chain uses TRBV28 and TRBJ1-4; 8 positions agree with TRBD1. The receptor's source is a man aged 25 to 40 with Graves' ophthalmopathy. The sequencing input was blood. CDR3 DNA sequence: TGTGCCAGCGTATCCGGGACAGGAGGTGAAAAACTGTTTTTT. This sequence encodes CASVSGTGGEKLFF.